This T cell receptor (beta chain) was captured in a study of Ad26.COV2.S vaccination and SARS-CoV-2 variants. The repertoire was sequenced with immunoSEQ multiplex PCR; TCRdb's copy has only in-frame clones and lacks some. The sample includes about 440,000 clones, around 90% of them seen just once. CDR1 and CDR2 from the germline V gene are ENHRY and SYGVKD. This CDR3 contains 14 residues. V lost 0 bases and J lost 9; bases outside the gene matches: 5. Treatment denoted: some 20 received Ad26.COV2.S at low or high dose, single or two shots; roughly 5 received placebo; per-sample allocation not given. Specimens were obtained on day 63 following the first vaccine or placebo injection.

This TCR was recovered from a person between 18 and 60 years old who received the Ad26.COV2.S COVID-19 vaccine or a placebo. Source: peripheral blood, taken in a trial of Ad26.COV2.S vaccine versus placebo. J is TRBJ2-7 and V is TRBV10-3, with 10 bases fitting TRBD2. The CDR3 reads CAISESLAGMVQYF. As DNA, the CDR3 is TGTGCCATCAGTGAGTCACTAGCGGGAATGGTGCAGTACTTC.